A single sample gave rise to the 20 T cell receptor beta chains below, sequenced in a study of shared clonotypes between healthy human individuals. The assay was immunoSEQ multiplex PCR, and TCRdb's table has in-frame clones only and misses some. Here the sample spans about 2.4 million clones, approximately 90% being singletons. Material: naive CD4+ T cells sorted from blood. Subset: CD45RA+ positively selected. All receptors come from a young man in good health.

This clone was recorded only once. Other nucleotide sequences in the sample specify the same CDR3. The J gene is TRBJ1-5, the V gene TRBV10-3; D possibly corresponds to TRBD1 (5 bases). Deletions cut 0 bases from V and 1 base from J, with 7 bases between. This CDR3 has 15 amino acids. Germline assignment: CDR1 ENHRY and CDR2 SYGVKD. The CDR3 reads CAISESGGSNQPQHF. For the CDR3, the DNA is TGTGCCATCAGTGAGTCTGGGGGGAGCAATCAGCCCCAGCATTTT.

J is TRBJ1-3 and V is TRBV6-6; D is possibly TRBD1 (5 bases). Germline-derived CDR1 and CDR2 are MNHNY and SVGAGI (reference sequence). Trimming left V 0 bases short and J 0 bases short, with 6 bases between. The CDR3 spans 15 residues. This chain's CDR3 is CASSYSQGSGNTIYF. CDR3 coding DNA: TGTGCCAGCAGTTACTCCCAGGGCTCTGGAAACACCATATATTTT.

This clone occurred a few times. This sequence joins TRBV5-1 and TRBJ1-1; 7 nucleotides match TRBD1. The CDR3 runs 15 residues. V lost 2 bases, J lost 1 base, and 5 bases stayed unmatched. Germline CDR1 reads SGHRS; CDR2 reads YFSETQ. CDR3 coding DNA: TGCGCCAGCAGCTTTCTAGACAGGGAGAACACTGAAGCTTTCTTT. Translating gives CASSFLDRENTEAFF.

Points on this clone: Other DNA sequences in this sample translate to the same CDR3. The chain carries TRBV5-1 and TRBJ1-5; D call uncertain. CDR1 is SGHRS and CDR2 is YFSETQ in the germline V gene. The CDR3 is 14 residues long. The V and J ends lost 0 bases and 3 bases respectively, with 7 bases between them. CDR3 in DNA: TGCGCCAGCAGCTTGGGGCAGGTCAATCAGCCCCAGCATTTT. This translates into CASSLGQVNQPQHF.

The chain has TRBV30 and TRBJ2-1, with unresolved D. CDR1 is GTSNPN and CDR2 is SVGIG in the germline V gene (reference sequence). V was cut by 0 bases and J by 6 bases, with 12 bases left in between. The CDR3 is made up of 14 amino acids. This chain's CDR3 is CAWSVGPVINEQFF. In DNA, the CDR3 is TGTGCCTGGAGTGTTGGACCGGTAATCAATGAGCAGTTCTTC. The entire variable domain, with the rest obtained from reference TRBV30 and TRBJ2-1, is as follows: SQTIHQWPATLVQPVGSPLSLECTVEGTSNPNLYWYRQAAGRGLQLLFYSVGIGQISSEVPQNLSASRPQDRQFILSSKKLLLSDSGFYLCAWSVGPVINEQFFGPGTRLTVL.

V is TRBV7-9 and J is TRBJ2-7; tentatively, D is TRBD1 (5 bases). Germline loops: CDR1 SEHNR, CDR2 FQNEAQ (reference sequence). The CDR3 sequence is 14 residues long. With 0 bases removed from V and 4 bases from J, the gap between germline ends came to 10 bases. The CDR3 here is CASSLATEFYEQYF. CDR3 coding DNA: TGTGCCAGCAGCTTAGCGACAGAGTTTTACGAGCAGTACTTC.

In its sample, this clone was seen a few times. The genes are TRBV30 and TRBJ1-5; no reliable D call. CDR3 length equals 14 residues. V was cut by 1 base and J by 3 bases, with 10 bases left in between. From germline, CDR1 is GTSNPN and CDR2 SVGIG (reference sequence). CDR3 sequence: CAWSGTSLNQPQHF. As DNA, the CDR3 is TGTGCCTGGAGTGGCACATCACTCAATCAGCCCCAGCATTTT.

The chain employs TRBV27 and TRBJ2-7; 8 nucleotides match TRBD2. V was clipped by 3 bases and J by 4 bases; unmatched bases: 8. The CDR3 extends over 15 amino acids. Germline CDR1 is MNHEY and CDR2 is SMNVEV (reference sequence). The CDR3 is CASSFFGRAGYEQYF. CDR3 bases: TGTGCCAGCAGTTTCTTCGGGAGGGCAGGGTACGAGCAGTACTTC.

The chain has TRBV10-3 and TRBJ1-1; tentative D call: TRBD1 (6 bases). The CDR3 extends over 13 amino acids. Germline V gene data show CDR1 as ENHRY and CDR2 as SYGVKD. Trimming left V 6 bases short and J 4 bases short, with 12 bases between. The CDR3 region has the DNA TGTGCCATCAGACCCGACAGGTCCACTGAAGCTTTCTTT. Residues: CAIRPDRSTEAFF.

As to this clone: Other DNA sequences within the sample encode an identical CDR3. The J gene is TRBJ2-7, the V gene TRBV7-2; D uncertain. The germline V gene has CDR1 SGHTA and CDR2 FQGNSA. CDR3 length: 14 residues. Trimming pared 2 bases from V and 0 bases from J, leaving 8 bases between. CDR3 residues: CASSLLGSSYEQYF. The CDR3 coding sequence is TGTGCCAGCAGCTTACTGGGCAGCTCCTACGAGCAGTACTTC.

For the CDR3, the DNA is TGTGCCTGGAGTGTTGACATATGGTCGCCCCAGCATTTT. Translation gives CAWSVDIWSPQHF. This chain links TRBV30 with TRBJ1-5, with D hard to call. Germline values: CDR1 GTSNPN, CDR2 SVGIG (reference sequence). The CDR3 contains 13 residues. Trimming removed 0 bases at V and 9 bases at J, with 12 bases between.

This clone was seen just once. V gene TRBV4-3 combines with J gene TRBJ1-4; D unclear. CDR3 size: 17 residues. Trimming cost V 0 bases and J 0 bases, with 11 bases left between them. CDR1 and CDR2 from the germline V gene are LGHNA and YSLEER. The DNA for the CDR3 is TGCGCCAGCAGCCAAGATTGGAATACTGCAACTAATGAAAAACTGTTTTTT. Translated, it gives CASSQDWNTATNEKLFF.

The V gene is TRBV2, the J gene TRBJ2-2; D is perhaps TRBD1 or TRBD2 (5 bases each). V shed 5 bases and J shed 1 base, with 14 bases lying between them. CDR1 and CDR2 from the germline V gene are SNHLY and FYNNEI. The length of the CDR3 is 16 residues. The CDR3 protein is CASSPSGAVNTGELFF. The DNA of the CDR3 is TGTGCCAGCAGTCCCTCCGGGGCGGTGAACACCGGGGAGCTGTTTTTT.

The CDR3 sequence is CASSWAGTGENSPLHF. The CDR3, as DNA: TGCGCCAGCAGCTGGGCGGGGACAGGGGAAAATTCACCCCTCCACTTT. The chain joins TRBV5-1 to TRBJ1-6; TRBD1 agrees at 10 bases. The CDR3 contains 16 residues. Germline V lookup: CDR1 SGHRS, CDR2 YFSETQ. Trimming cost V 3 bases and J 7 bases; bases outside gene matches: 7.

The chain links TRBV19 to TRBJ2-7; weak D call: TRBD1 (7 bases). CDR1 LNHDA and CDR2 SQIVND come from the germline V gene (reference sequence). CDR3 length equals 15 residues. The ends were cut back, 4 bases at V and 0 bases at J, with 13 bases in the middle. The CDR3 loop reads CASSTGGLSSYEQYF. The CDR3 coding sequence is TGTGCCAGTAGTACAGGGGGGCTCAGCTCCTACGAGCAGTACTTC.

In DNA, the CDR3 is TGTGCCAGTAGTACAAAAAAGGGGGGCGTGACCTATCAGCCCCAGCATTTT. This sequence encodes CASSTKKGGVTYQPQHF. This chain uses TRBV19 with TRBJ1-5; D is perhaps TRBD1 (6 bases). Germline CDR1 LNHDA, CDR2 SQIVND (reference sequence). CDR3 length: 17 residues. V was clipped by 4 bases and J by 5 bases, with 21 bases between them.

As regards this clone: The same CDR3 also results from other DNA sequences found in this sample. V usage is TRBV5-1 and J usage is TRBJ2-5, with 9 bases that match TRBD1. CDR3 size: 15 residues. Per germline, CDR1 SGHRS and CDR2 YFSETQ. Trimming at V came to 4 bases and at J to 5 bases, leaving 9 bases not matched to a gene. As DNA, the CDR3 is TGCGCCAGCAGCCGCCTCGGGGACAGGGAGGAGACCCAGTACTTC. Amino acids: CASSRLGDREETQYF.

This clone appeared once. The same CDR3 can be traced to other DNA sequences in this sample. This chain connects TRBV6-5 to TRBJ2-3; TRBD1 agrees at 10 bases. This CDR3 has 14 amino acids. Germline CDR1 and CDR2: MNHEY and SVGAGI. The V and J ends lost 5 bases and 3 bases, in that order; junction bases with no gene match: 2. DNA for the CDR3: TGTGCCAGCAGTCGGGACAGGGGAACAGATACGCAGTATTTT. Encoded protein: CASSRDRGTDTQYF.

The rearrangement uses TRBV27 and TRBJ1-5; unclear D gene. The CDR3 length is 13 residues. CDR1 is MNHEY and CDR2 is SMNVEV in the germline V gene (reference sequence). V was clipped by 4 bases and J by 0 bases, with 4 bases between them. The CDR3 nucleotides are TGTGCCAGCAGTTATTTTAGCAATCAGCCCCAGCATTTT. It encodes CASSYFSNQPQHF.

A remark on this clone: The sample contains more than one DNA sequence encoding this CDR3. V gene TRBV19 combines with J gene TRBJ2-7; D tentatively fits TRBD1 or TRBD2 (5 bases each). CDR3 length: 14 residues. V was clipped by 6 bases and J by 0 bases, with 12 bases between them. Per germline, CDR1 LNHDA and CDR2 SQIVND (reference sequence). CDR3 sequence (DNA): TGTGCCAGTAGCGGGACCGCCAGCTCCTACGAGCAGTACTTC. This gives the protein CASSGTASSYEQYF. The entire variable domain, with the rest obtained from reference TRBV19 and TRBJ2-7, is as follows: DGGITQSPKYLFRKEGQNVTLSCEQNLNHDAMYWYRQDPGQGLRLIYYSQIVNDFQKGDIAEGYSVSREKKESFPLTVTSAQKNPTAFYLCASSGTASSYEQYFGPGTRLTVT.